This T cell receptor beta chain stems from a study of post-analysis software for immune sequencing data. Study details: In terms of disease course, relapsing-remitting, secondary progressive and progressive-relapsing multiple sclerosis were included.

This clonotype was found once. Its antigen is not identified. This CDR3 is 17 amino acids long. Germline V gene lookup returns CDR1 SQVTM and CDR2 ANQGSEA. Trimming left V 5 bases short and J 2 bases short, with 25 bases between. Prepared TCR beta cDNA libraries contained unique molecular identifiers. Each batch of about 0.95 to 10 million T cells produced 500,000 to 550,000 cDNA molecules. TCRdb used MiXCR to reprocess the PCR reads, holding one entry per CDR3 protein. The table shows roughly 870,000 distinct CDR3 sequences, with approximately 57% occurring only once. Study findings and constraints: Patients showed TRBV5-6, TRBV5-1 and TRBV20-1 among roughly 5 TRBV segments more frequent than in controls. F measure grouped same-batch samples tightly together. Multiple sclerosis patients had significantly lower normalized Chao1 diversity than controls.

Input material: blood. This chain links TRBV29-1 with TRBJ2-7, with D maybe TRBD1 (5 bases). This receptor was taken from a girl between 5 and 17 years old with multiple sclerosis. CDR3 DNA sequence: TGCAGCGTTAAGCCCAGACCCTCGACAGATCAGACCTACGAGCAGTACTTC. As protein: CSVKPRPSTDQTYEQYF.